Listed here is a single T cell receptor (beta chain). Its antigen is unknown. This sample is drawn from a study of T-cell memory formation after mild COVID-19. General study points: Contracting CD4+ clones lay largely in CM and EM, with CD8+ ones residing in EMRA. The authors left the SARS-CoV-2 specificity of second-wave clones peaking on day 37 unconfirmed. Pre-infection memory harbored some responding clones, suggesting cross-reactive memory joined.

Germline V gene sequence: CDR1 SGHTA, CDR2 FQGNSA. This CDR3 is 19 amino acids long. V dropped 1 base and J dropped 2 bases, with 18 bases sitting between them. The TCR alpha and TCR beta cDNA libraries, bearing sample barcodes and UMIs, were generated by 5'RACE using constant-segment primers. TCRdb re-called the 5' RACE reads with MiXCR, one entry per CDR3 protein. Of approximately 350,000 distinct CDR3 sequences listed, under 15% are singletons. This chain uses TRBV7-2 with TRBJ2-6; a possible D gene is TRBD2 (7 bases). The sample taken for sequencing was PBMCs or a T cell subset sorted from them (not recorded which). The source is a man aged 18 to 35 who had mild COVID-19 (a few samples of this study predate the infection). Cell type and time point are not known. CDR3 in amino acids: CASSLGYGGRLAGANVLTF. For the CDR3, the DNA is TGTGCCAGCAGCTTAGGTTACGGGGGGCGGCTAGCTGGGGCCAACGTCCTGACTTTC.